This TCR beta chain appears in the sequencing data of a study of spatial heterogeneity in lung cancer. Study findings and constraints: Tumor TCRs that were ubiquitous and expanded showed up in blood more at resection than follow-up.

J gave up 2 bases and V 1 base, and 9 bases lay outside the gene matches. Per germline, CDR1 KGHSH and CDR2 LQKENI. The CDR3 runs 18 residues. Time point defined: sample taken at primary tumor resection. The study sequenced unsorted whole RNA from tumor, nontumor lung or frozen PBMC. Samples were obtained from about 72 donors, all untreated early-stage non-small cell lung cancer patients. Ten or more counts support this clonotype. What it binds is not known. Every individual TCR cDNA molecule carried its own unique molecular identifier, which allowed correction of PCR and sequencing errors. TCRdb reanalysed the 5' RACE reads using MiXCR and keeps one entry per CDR3 protein. The data hold some 28,000 distinct CDR3 sequences, with approximately 8.4% observed a single time.

This rearrangement joins TRBV18 to TRBJ2-4; 9 nucleotides align to TRBD2. Source: PBMCs, taken at surgery. The source of this sequence is a female donor with early-stage non-small cell lung cancer. In DNA form, the CDR3 reads TGTGCCAGCTCACCACTCGGTTATAGCGGGAGTACCAAAAACATTCAGTACTTC. This translates into CASSPLGYSGSTKNIQYF.